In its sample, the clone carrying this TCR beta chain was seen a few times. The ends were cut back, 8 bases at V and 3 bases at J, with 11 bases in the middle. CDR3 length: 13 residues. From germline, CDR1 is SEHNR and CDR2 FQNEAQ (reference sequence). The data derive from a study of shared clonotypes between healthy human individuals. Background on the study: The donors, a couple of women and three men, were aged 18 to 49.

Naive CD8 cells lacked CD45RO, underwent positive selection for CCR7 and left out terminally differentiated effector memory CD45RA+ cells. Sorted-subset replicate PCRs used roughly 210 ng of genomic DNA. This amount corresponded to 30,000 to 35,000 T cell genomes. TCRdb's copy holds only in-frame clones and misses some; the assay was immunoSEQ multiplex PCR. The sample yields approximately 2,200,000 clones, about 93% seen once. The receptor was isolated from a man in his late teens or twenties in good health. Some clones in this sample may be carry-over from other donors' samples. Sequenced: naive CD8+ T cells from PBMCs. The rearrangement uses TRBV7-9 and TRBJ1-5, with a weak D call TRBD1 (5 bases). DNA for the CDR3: TGTGCCAGCGGGGCTGGTTACAATCAGCCCCAGCATTTT. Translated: CASGAGYNQPQHF.